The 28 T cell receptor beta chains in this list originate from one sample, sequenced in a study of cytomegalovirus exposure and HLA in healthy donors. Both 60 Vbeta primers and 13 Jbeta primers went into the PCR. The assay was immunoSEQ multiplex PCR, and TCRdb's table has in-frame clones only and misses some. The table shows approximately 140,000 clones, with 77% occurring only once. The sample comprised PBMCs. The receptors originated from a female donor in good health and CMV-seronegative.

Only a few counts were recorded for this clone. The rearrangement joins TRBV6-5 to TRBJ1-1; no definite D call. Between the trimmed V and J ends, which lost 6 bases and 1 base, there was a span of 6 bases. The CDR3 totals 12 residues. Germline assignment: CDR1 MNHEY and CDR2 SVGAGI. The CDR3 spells CASSPGNTEAFF. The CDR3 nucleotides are TGTGCCAGCAGCCCAGGGAACACTGAAGCTTTCTTT.

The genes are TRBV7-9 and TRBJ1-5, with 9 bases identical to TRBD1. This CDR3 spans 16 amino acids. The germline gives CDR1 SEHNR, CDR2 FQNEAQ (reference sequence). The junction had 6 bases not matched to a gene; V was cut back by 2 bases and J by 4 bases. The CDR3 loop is CASSLTMTGGNQPQHF. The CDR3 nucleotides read TGTGCCAGCAGCTTAACGATGACAGGGGGTAATCAGCCCCAGCATTTT.

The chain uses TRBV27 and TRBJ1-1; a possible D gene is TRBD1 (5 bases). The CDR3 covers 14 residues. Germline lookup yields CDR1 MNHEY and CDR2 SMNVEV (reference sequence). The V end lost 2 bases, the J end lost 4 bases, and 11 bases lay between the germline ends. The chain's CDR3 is CASSLGGVGTEAFF. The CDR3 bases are TGTGCCAGCAGTTTAGGGGGGGTGGGCACTGAAGCTTTCTTT.

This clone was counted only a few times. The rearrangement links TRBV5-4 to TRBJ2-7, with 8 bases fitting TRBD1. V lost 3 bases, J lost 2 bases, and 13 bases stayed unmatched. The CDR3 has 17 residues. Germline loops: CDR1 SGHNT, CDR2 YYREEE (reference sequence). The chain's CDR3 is CASSSGIVRGLPYEQYF. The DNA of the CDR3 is TGTGCCAGCAGCTCTGGGATTGTCAGGGGGCTACCCTACGAGCAGTACTTC.

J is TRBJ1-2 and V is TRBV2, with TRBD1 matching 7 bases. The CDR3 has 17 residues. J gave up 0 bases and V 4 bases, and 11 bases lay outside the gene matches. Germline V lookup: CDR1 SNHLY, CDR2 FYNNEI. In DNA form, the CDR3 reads TGTGCCAGCAGTGGAGGGGGCAGGCGCCTCTCTAACTATGGCTACACCTTC. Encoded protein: CASSGGGRRLSNYGYTF.

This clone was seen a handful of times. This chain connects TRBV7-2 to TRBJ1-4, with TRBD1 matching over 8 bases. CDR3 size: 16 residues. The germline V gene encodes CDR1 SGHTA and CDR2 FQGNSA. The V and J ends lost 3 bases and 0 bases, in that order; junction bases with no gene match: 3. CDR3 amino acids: CASSLDRATTNEKLFF. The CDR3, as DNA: TGTGCCAGCAGCTTGGACAGGGCAACAACTAATGAAAAACTGTTTTTT.

The chain's CDR3 is CASRRTARNEQFF. CDR3 nucleotide sequence: TGTGCCAGCAGGCGGACAGCCCGGAATGAGCAGTTCTTC. The V and J genes are TRBV6-5 and TRBJ2-1, with D perhaps matching TRBD1 (6 bases). The CDR3 is 13 amino acids. The germline CDR1 and CDR2 sequences are MNHEY and SVGAGI. Trimming took 6 bases from V and 7 from J, leaving 13 bases between them.

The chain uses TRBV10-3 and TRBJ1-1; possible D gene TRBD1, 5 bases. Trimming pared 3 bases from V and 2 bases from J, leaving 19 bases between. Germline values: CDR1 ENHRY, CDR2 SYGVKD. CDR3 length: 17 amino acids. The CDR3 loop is CAISDFGQGGGNTEAFF. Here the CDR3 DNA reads TGTGCCATCAGTGATTTCGGGCAGGGAGGTGGAAACACTGAAGCTTTCTTT.

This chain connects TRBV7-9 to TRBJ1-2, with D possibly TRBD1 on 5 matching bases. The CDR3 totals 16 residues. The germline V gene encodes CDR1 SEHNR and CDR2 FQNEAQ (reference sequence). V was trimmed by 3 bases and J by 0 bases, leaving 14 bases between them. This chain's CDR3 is CASSLGRDSTNYGYTF. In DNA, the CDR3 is TGTGCCAGCAGCTTGGGAAGGGACTCCACTAACTATGGCTACACCTTC.

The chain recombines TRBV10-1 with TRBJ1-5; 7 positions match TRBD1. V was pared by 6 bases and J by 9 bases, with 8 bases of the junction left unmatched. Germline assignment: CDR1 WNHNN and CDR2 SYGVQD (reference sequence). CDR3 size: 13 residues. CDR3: CASRAGQVVPQHF. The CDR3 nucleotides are TGCGCCAGCAGAGCAGGACAGGTCGTGCCCCAGCATTTT.

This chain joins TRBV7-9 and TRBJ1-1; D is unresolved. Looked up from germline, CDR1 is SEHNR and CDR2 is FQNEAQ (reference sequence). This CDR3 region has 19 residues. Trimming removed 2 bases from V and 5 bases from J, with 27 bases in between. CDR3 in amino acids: CASSLTSGGTDWGGTEAFF. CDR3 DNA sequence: TGTGCCAGCAGCTTAACAAGTGGTGGAACGGATTGGGGAGGGACTGAAGCTTTCTTT.

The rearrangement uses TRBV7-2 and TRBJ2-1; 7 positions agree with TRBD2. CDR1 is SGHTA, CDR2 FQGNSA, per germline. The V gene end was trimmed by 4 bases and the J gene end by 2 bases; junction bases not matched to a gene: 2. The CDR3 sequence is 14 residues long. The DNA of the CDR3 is TGTGCCAGCAGCTGGGGGGGAACCTACAATGAGCAGTTCTTC. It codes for CASSWGGTYNEQFF. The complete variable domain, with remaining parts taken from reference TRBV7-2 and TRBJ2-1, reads GAGVSQSPSNKVTEKGKDVELRCDPISGHTALYWYRQSLGQGLEFLIYFQGNSAPDKSGLPSDRFSAERTGGSVSTLTIQRTQQEDSAVYLCASSWGGTYNEQFFGPGTRLTVL.

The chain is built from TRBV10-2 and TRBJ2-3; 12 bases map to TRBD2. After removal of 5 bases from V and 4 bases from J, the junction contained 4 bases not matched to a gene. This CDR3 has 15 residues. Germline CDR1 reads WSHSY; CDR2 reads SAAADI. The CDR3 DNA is TGCGCCAGCAGTATGACTAGCGGGAGCTCAGATACGCAGTATTTT. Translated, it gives CASSMTSGSSDTQYF.

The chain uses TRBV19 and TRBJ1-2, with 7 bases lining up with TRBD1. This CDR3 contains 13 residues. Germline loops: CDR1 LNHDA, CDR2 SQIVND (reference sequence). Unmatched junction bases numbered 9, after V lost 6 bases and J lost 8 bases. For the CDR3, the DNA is TGTGCCAGTAGCCTAGACAGGGCCAAGGGCTACACCTTC. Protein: CASSLDRAKGYTF.

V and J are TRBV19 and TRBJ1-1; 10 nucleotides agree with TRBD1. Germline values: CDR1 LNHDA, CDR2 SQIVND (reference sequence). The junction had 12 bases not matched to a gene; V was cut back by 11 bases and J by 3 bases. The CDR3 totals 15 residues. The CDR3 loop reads CASSYDRGLYTEAFF. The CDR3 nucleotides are TGTGCCTCTAGCTACGACAGGGGGCTATACACTGAAGCTTTCTTT. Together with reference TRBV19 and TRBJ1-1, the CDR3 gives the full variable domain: DGGITQSPKYLFRKEGQNVTLSCEQNLNHDAMYWYRQDPGQGLRLIYYSQIVNDFQKGDIAEGYSVSREKKESFPLTVTSAQKNPTAFYLCASSYDRGLYTEAFFGQGTRLTVV.

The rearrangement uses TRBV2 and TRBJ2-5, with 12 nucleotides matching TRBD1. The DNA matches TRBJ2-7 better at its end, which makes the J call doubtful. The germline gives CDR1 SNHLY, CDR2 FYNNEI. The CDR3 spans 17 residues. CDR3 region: CASRDKAPGQGAYEQYF. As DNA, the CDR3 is TGTGCCAGCAGGGATAAGGCCCCGGGACAGGGGGCTTACGAGCAGTACTTC.

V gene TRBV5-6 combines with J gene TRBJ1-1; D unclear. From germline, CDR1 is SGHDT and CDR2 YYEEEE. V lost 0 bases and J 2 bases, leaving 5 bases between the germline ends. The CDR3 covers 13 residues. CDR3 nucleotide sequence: TGTGCCAGCAGCTTGGGCAGAAACACTGAAGCTTTCTTT. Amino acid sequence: CASSLGRNTEAFF.

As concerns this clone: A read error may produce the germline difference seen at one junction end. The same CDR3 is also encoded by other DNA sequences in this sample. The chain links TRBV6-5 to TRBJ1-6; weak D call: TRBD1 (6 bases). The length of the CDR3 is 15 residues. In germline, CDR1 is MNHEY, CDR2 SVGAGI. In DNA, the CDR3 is TGCGCCAGCAGTTTCATACAGGGATATAATTCACCCCTCCACTTT. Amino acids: CASSFIQGYNSPLHF.

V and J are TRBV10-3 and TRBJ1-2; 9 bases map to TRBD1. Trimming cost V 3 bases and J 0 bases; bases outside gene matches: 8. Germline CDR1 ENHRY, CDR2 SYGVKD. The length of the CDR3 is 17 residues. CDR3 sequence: CAISDRQGVRANYGYTF. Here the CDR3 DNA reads TGTGCCATCAGTGACCGACAGGGGGTCAGAGCTAACTATGGCTACACCTTC.

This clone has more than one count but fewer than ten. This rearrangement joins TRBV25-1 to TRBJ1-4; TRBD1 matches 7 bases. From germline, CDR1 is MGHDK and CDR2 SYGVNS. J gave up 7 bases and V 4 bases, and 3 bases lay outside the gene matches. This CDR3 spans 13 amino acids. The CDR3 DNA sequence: TGTGCCAGCAGTGTAACAGGGGTTGAAAAACTGTTTTTT. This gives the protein CASSVTGVEKLFF.

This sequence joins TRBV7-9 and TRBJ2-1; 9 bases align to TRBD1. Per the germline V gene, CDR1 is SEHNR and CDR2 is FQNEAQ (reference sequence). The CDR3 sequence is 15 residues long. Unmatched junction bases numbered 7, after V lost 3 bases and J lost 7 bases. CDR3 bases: TGTGCCAGCAGCTTCGACCGGGACAGGGTAAATGAGCAGTTCTTC. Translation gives CASSFDRDRVNEQFF.

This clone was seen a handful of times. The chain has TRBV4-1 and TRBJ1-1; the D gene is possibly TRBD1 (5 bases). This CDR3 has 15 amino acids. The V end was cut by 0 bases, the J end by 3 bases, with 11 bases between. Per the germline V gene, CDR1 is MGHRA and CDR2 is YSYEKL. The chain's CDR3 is CASSQESGRDTEAFF. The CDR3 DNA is TGCGCCAGCAGCCAAGAGTCAGGGAGGGACACTGAAGCTTTCTTT.

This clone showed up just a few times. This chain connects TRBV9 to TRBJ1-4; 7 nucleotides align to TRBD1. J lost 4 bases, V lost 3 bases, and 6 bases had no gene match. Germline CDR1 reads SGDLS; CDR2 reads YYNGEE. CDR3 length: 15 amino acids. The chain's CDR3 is CASSATGVLNEKLFF. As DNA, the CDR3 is TGTGCCAGCAGCGCTACAGGGGTCCTTAATGAAAAACTGTTTTTT. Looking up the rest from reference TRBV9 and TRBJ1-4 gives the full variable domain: DSGVTQTPKHLITATGQRVTLRCSPRSGDLSVYWYQQSLDQGLQFLIQYYNGEERAKGNILERFSAQQFPDLHSELNLSSLELGDSALYFCASSATGVLNEKLFFGSGTQLSVL.

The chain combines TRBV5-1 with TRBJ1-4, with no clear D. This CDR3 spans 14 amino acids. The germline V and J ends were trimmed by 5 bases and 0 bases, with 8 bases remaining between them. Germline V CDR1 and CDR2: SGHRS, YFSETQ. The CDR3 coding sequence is TGCGCCAGCAGGCCCCAGGCAACTAATGAAAAACTGTTTTTT. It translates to CASRPQATNEKLFF.

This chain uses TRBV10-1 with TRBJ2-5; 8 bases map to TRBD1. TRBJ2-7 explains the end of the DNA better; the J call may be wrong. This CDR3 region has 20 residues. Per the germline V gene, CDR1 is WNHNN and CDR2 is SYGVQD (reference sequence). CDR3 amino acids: CASSDFRGPKEAINLYEQYF. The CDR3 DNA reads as TGCGCCAGCAGTGATTTCAGGGGGCCCAAAGAAGCTATAAACCTTTACGAGCAGTACTTC.

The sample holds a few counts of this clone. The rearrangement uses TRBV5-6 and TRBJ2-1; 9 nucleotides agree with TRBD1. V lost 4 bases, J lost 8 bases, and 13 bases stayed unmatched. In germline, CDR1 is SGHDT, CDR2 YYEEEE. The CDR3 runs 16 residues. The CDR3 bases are TGTGCCAGCAGCCCACTGCCGGGACAGGGAGGGGATGAGCAGTTCTTC. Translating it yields CASSPLPGQGGDEQFF.

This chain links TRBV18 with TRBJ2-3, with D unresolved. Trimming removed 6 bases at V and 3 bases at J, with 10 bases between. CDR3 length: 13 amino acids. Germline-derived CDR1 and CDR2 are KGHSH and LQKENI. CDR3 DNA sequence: TGTGCCAGCTCTCTACCTCGGACAGATACGCAGTATTTT. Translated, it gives CASSLPRTDTQYF. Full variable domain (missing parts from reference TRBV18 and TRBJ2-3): NAGVMQNPRHLVRRRGQEARLRCSPMKGHSHVYWYRQLPEEGLKFMVYLQKENIIDESGMPKERFSAEFPKEGPSILRIQQVVRGDSAAYFCASSLPRTDTQYFGPGTRLTVL.

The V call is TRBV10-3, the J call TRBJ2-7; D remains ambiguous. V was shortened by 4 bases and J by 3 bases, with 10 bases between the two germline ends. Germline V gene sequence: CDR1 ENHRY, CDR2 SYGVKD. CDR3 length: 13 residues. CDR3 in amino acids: CAISVTTDYEQYF. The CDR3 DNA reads TGTGCCATCAGTGTTACTACCGACTACGAGCAGTACTTC.